The 3 T cell receptor beta chains below all came from one sample that was sequenced in a study of blood T cell repertoires in COVID-19. Only in-frame clones appear in the TCRdb table, and some are missing; sequencing was by immunoSEQ multiplex PCR. Of around 300,000 clones in the sample, 85% to 90% are singletons; the top ten hold roughly 3.9%. The specimen was peripheral blood. Source of these receptors: a woman aged 40-49 years with acute or convalescent COVID-19.

This chain links TRBV5-1 with TRBJ1-3; 8 bases agree with TRBD1. The CDR3 loop spans 14 amino acids. From germline, CDR1 is SGHRS and CDR2 YFSETQ. V gave up 8 bases and J gave up 6 bases; unmatched junction bases: 10. Here the CDR3 reads CARLGEDRENTIYF. CDR3 DNA sequence: TGCGCCAGGCTCGGAGAGGACAGGGAAAACACCATATATTTT.

CDR3 sequence reads: CASSLVSVSDEKLFF. The CDR3 DNA reads TGCGCCAGCAGCTTGGTGAGTGTATCGGATGAAAAACTGTTTTTT. This chain connects TRBV5-1 to TRBJ1-4; unclear D gene. The CDR3 loop spans 15 amino acids. Trimming pared 0 bases from V and 6 bases from J, leaving 12 bases between. Germline CDR1 SGHRS, CDR2 YFSETQ. Combining the CDR3 with reference TRBV5-1 and TRBJ1-4 gives the whole variable domain KAGVTQTPRYLIKTRGQQVTLSCSPISGHRSVSWYQQTPGQGLQFLFEYFSETQRNKGNFPGRFSGRQFSNSRSEMNVSTLELGDSALYLCASSLVSVSDEKLFFGSGTQLSVL.

V gene TRBV2 combines with J gene TRBJ2-5; perhaps TRBD1 as D (5 bases). V was trimmed by 7 bases and J by 0 bases, leaving 15 bases between them. CDR3 length equals 15 residues. Germline V CDR1 and CDR2: SNHLY, FYNNEI. The CDR3 DNA reads TGTGCCAGCATCCTCGACAGACAGTACCAAGAGACCCAGTACTTC. Translating gives CASILDRQYQETQYF.